The 27 T cell receptor beta chains listed next were all sequenced from one sample in a study of cytomegalovirus exposure and HLA in healthy donors. Researchers ran the PCR with 60 Vbeta and 13 Jbeta primers. The data were produced by immunoSEQ multiplex PCR, yet TCRdb's version contains in-frame clones alone and is incomplete. The data contain 90,000 to 150,000 clones, around three quarters of them singletons. Material: PBMCs. These receptor sequences come from a woman aged 30 to 39 in good health and CMV-seropositive.

The chain employs TRBV27 and TRBJ2-7, with TRBD1 matching over 7 bases. V lost 5 bases and J lost 1; bases outside the gene matches: 8. There are 15 residues in the CDR3. Per germline, CDR1 MNHEY and CDR2 SMNVEV (reference sequence). CDR3 in DNA: TGTGCCAGCAGTCTAGCCGCGACAGGGTCCTACGAGCAGTACTTC. Amino acids: CASSLAATGSYEQYF.

There are a few counts of this clone. The chain links TRBV6-6 to TRBJ2-1; 12 bases are a match to TRBD2. The CDR3 length is 14 residues. V lost 5 bases and J lost 7; bases outside the gene matches: 3. Germline assignment: CDR1 MNHNY and CDR2 SVGAGI (reference sequence). CDR3 sequence reads: CASSTSGGRNEQFF. CDR3 bases: TGTGCCAGCAGTACTAGCGGGGGGAGGAATGAGCAGTTCTTC.

V is TRBV20-1 and J is TRBJ2-5; D is undetermined. Germline V gene lookup returns CDR1 DFQATT and CDR2 SNEGSKA (reference sequence). V lost 5 bases to trimming and J lost 5 bases, with 9 bases between them. The CDR3 consists of 11 residues. The CDR3 DNA is TGCAGTGCTCCCTCCGGGGAGACCCAGTACTTC. It yields the protein CSAPSGETQYF.

This clone was observed once. This sequence joins TRBV15 and TRBJ2-7; TRBD1 aligns across 8 bases. Trimming removed 1 base from V and 6 bases from J; junction bases left unmatched: 8. The CDR3 extends over 15 amino acids. Germline CDR1 reads LNHNV; CDR2 reads YYDKDF (reference sequence). CDR3 in amino acids: CATSRVTGGRLEQYF. CDR3 nucleotide sequence: TGTGCCACCAGCAGAGTAACAGGGGGAAGGCTCGAGCAGTACTTC. Supplemented by reference TRBV15 and TRBJ2-7, the full variable domain reads DAMVIQNPRYQVTQFGKPVTLSCSQTLNHNVMYWYQQKSSQAPKLLFHYYDKDFNNEADTPDNFQSRRPNTSFCFLDIRSPGLGDTAMYLCATSRVTGGRLEQYFGPGTRLTVT.

V is TRBV5-4 and J is TRBJ1-2; perhaps TRBD1 as D (5 bases). CDR1 is SGHNT, CDR2 YYREEE, per germline (reference sequence). V was clipped by 0 bases and J by 4 bases, with 10 bases between them. This CDR3 region has 14 residues. CDR3 residues: CASSLAVRGYGYTF. As DNA, the CDR3 is TGTGCCAGCAGCTTGGCCGTAAGGGGCTATGGCTACACCTTC.

The rearrangement uses TRBV13 and TRBJ1-1; D uncertain. Germline V gene lookup returns CDR1 PRHDT and CDR2 FYEKMQ (reference sequence). The V gene lost 7 bases and the J gene lost 4 bases, with 19 bases spanning the gap. This CDR3 has 15 residues. CDR3: CASTPEPIVSTEAFF. The CDR3 bases are TGTGCCAGCACCCCGGAGCCTATAGTAAGCACTGAAGCTTTCTTT.

The chain carries TRBV18 and TRBJ1-1; D gene ambiguous. CDR1 KGHSH and CDR2 LQKENI come from the germline V gene. CDR3 size: 17 residues. Trimming pared 3 bases from V and 0 bases from J, leaving 17 bases between. CDR3 nucleotide sequence: TGTGCCAGCTCACCCGCGCCTCGGTCGCCAATGAACACTGAAGCTTTCTTT. It codes for CASSPAPRSPMNTEAFF. Based on the CDR3 plus reference TRBV18 and TRBJ1-1, the full variable domain is NAGVMQNPRHLVRRRGQEARLRCSPMKGHSHVYWYRQLPEEGLKFMVYLQKENIIDESGMPKERFSAEFPKEGPSILRIQQVVRGDSAAYFCASSPAPRSPMNTEAFFGQGTRLTVV.

This clone showed up just once. The chain is built from TRBV25-1 and TRBJ2-3, with TRBD1 matching 7 bases. The J segment lost 0 bases and the V segment lost 6 bases, leaving 6 bases of the junction unmatched. Germline assignment: CDR1 MGHDK and CDR2 SYGVNS. The CDR3 length is 15 residues. In nucleotides, the CDR3 is TGTGCCAGCAGCCCTCTGGACAGGAGCACAGATACGCAGTATTTT. The encoded protein is CASSPLDRSTDTQYF. Full variable domain (outside the CDR3, taken from reference TRBV25-1 and TRBJ2-3): EADIYQTPRYLVIGTGKKITLECSQTMGHDKMYWYQQDPGMELHLIHYSYGVNSTEKGDLSSESTVSRIRTEHFPLTLESARPSHTSQYLCASSPLDRSTDTQYFGPGTRLTVL.

V gene TRBV6-5 combines with J gene TRBJ1-6, with 7 bases aligning to TRBD1. This CDR3 comprises 14 residues. Germline V gene data show CDR1 as MNHEY and CDR2 as SVGAGI. Trimming at V came to 7 bases and at J to 5 bases, leaving 5 bases not matched to a gene. The CDR3 bases are TGTGCCAGCAAGCACAGGGGAGATAATTCACCCCTCCACTTT. This sequence encodes CASKHRGDNSPLHF.

This rearrangement joins TRBV5-4 to TRBJ1-6; D is unclear. Germline CDR1 reads SGHNT; CDR2 reads YYREEE (reference sequence). The CDR3 is 17 residues long. The ends were cut back, 3 bases at V and 7 bases at J, with 20 bases in the middle. CDR3 region: CASSSEHDLGGNSPLHF. The CDR3, as DNA: TGTGCCAGCAGCTCCGAGCACGACCTCGGAGGGAATTCACCCCTCCACTTT.

About this clone itself: Germline and junction disagree at one end, which may indicate a read error. The J gene is TRBJ1-5, the V gene TRBV6-1; tentative D call: TRBD1 (6 bases). CDR1 is MNHNS and CDR2 is SASEGT in the germline V gene. This CDR3 has 11 amino acids. The chain's CDR3 is CASRLTGPKAF. The CDR3 DNA follows: TGTGCCAGCAGGCTGACAGGCCCCAAGGCTTTT.

V is TRBV5-1 and J is TRBJ2-1; the D gene is possibly TRBD2 (5 bases). The CDR3 loop spans 15 amino acids. Trimming took off 1 base at V and 4 bases at J, with 12 bases between the two ends. Germline values: CDR1 SGHRS, CDR2 YFSETQ. CDR3 sequence (DNA): TGCGCCAGCAGCTTGTCTAGCATGACTTACAATGAGCAGTTCTTC. Protein product: CASSLSSMTYNEQFF.

The CDR3 region has the DNA TGTGCCTGGAGTGGAAGCGGTGGGGTAGGGCCCCAGCATTTT. It yields the protein CAWSGSGGVGPQHF. V and J are TRBV30 and TRBJ1-5, with D unresolved. This CDR3 is built from 14 residues. Trimming took 1 base from V and 9 from J, leaving 16 bases between them. Germline-derived CDR1 and CDR2 are GTSNPN and SVGIG (reference sequence).

The chain carries TRBV6-5 and TRBJ1-2; D unresolved. Trimming cost V 6 bases and J 0 bases, with 8 bases left between them. Per germline, CDR1 MNHEY and CDR2 SVGAGI. This CDR3 is 13 amino acids long. DNA of the CDR3: TGTGCCAGCAGGAGAGGAACTAACTATGGCTACACCTTC. Translation: CASRRGTNYGYTF.

V and J are TRBV19 and TRBJ1-2, with 7 bases matching TRBD1. The J segment lost 7 bases and the V segment lost 2 bases, leaving 7 bases of the junction unmatched. Per the germline V gene, CDR1 is LNHDA and CDR2 is SQIVND (reference sequence). The CDR3 has 14 amino acids. The CDR3 DNA is TGTGCCAGTAGTATACCACCGGGACAGACTGGCTACACCTTC. Encoded protein: CASSIPPGQTGYTF. Full variable domain (missing parts from reference TRBV19 and TRBJ1-2): DGGITQSPKYLFRKEGQNVTLSCEQNLNHDAMYWYRQDPGQGLRLIYYSQIVNDFQKGDIAEGYSVSREKKESFPLTVTSAQKNPTAFYLCASSIPPGQTGYTFGSGTRLTVV.

The gene calls are TRBV7-2 and TRBJ1-5; 12 positions agree with TRBD1. V lost 3 bases and J lost 7; bases outside the gene matches: 4. Germline lookup yields CDR1 SGHTA and CDR2 FQGNSA. This CDR3 spans 15 amino acids. The CDR3: CASSLGTGGRQPQHF. The CDR3, as DNA: TGTGCCAGCAGCTTGGGGACAGGGGGCAGGCAGCCCCAGCATTTT.

The CDR3: CASSPRQVPRNEKLFF. The DNA of the CDR3 is TGTGCCAGCAGCCCCCGACAGGTCCCGCGGAATGAAAAACTGTTTTTT. V and J are TRBV27 and TRBJ1-4, with a tentative D call TRBD1 (6 bases). Germline values: CDR1 MNHEY, CDR2 SMNVEV (reference sequence). CDR3 size: 16 residues. The ends were cut back, 6 bases at V and 5 bases at J, with 19 bases in the middle.

The chain has TRBV28 and TRBJ2-7, with D uncertain. Germline assignment: CDR1 MDHEN and CDR2 SYDVKM. The CDR3 covers 11 residues. Deletions cut 8 bases from V and 3 bases from J, with 8 bases between. This chain's CDR3 is CASHQNYEQYF. Here the CDR3 DNA reads TGTGCCAGCCACCAGAACTACGAGCAGTACTTC.

V gene TRBV5-1 combines with J gene TRBJ1-6, with 9 bases fitting TRBD1. Germline CDR1 reads SGHRS; CDR2 reads YFSETQ. The CDR3 spans 17 residues. The V gene end was trimmed by 0 bases and the J gene end by 6 bases; junction bases not matched to a gene: 7. The CDR3 here is CASSLDWGTGTNSPLHF. In DNA, the CDR3 is TGCGCCAGCAGCTTGGATTGGGGGACAGGGACTAATTCACCCCTCCACTTT. Full variable domain (remainder filled in from reference TRBV5-1 and TRBJ1-6): KAGVTQTPRYLIKTRGQQVTLSCSPISGHRSVSWYQQTPGQGLQFLFEYFSETQRNKGNFPGRFSGRQFSNSRSEMNVSTLELGDSALYLCASSLDWGTGTNSPLHFGNGTRLTVT.

This sequence joins TRBV2 and TRBJ1-6, with D unresolved. Trimming shortened V by 6 bases and J by 5 bases, and 14 bases separated the two germline ends. CDR3 length equals 15 residues. Germline assignment: CDR1 SNHLY and CDR2 FYNNEI. The CDR3 nucleotides are TGTGCCAGCAGGAGAGAAATTCTCGATAATTCACCCCTCCACTTT. Amino acids: CASRREILDNSPLHF. Based on the CDR3 plus reference TRBV2 and TRBJ1-6, the full variable domain is EPEVTQTPSHQVTQMGQEVILRCVPISNHLYFYWYRQILGQKVEFLVSFYNNEISEKSEIFDDQFSVERPDGSNFTLKIRSTKLEDSAMYFCASRREILDNSPLHFGNGTRLTVT.

The chain is built from TRBV4-2 and TRBJ1-2; 10 bases map to TRBD1. Germline lookup yields CDR1 LGHNA and CDR2 YNFKEQ. The CDR3 consists of 17 residues. The trim removed 4 bases at V and 0 bases at J, leaving 8 bases unmatched. CDR3 loop: CASSLGTGAQANYGYTF. CDR3 nucleotides: TGTGCCAGCAGCCTAGGGACAGGGGCTCAAGCTAACTATGGCTACACCTTC.

This chain links TRBV5-4 with TRBJ2-1; D possibly corresponds to TRBD2 (6 bases). Trimming cost V 0 bases and J 8 bases, with 15 bases left between them. Germline assignment: CDR1 SGHNT and CDR2 YYREEE (reference sequence). CDR3 length: 15 amino acids. The CDR3 region has the DNA TGTGCCAGCAGCTTGGGGGGGGAAAACAGCTATGAGCAGTTCTTC. Translation gives CASSLGGENSYEQFF.

The chain employs TRBV5-1 and TRBJ2-3; D possibly corresponds to TRBD1 (5 bases). V gave up 4 bases and J gave up 4 bases, with 16 bases separating them. In germline, CDR1 is SGHRS, CDR2 YFSETQ. This CDR3 comprises 15 residues. The CDR3 here is CASSPTPTVADTQYF. For the CDR3, the DNA is TGCGCCAGCAGCCCGACCCCGACAGTGGCAGATACGCAGTATTTT.

The J gene is TRBJ2-3, the V gene TRBV5-1; 12 bases agree with TRBD2. Trimming removed 6 bases from V and 1 base from J; junction bases left unmatched: 3. Germline V gene lookup returns CDR1 SGHRS and CDR2 YFSETQ. The CDR3 spans 15 residues. The CDR3 DNA reads TGCGCCAGCACGAGGACTAGCGGGGGCACAGATACGCAGTATTTT. It codes for CASTRTSGGTDTQYF.

This chain connects TRBV2 to TRBJ2-3; TRBD1 is a possible D gene (5 bases). The CDR3 contains 15 residues. Germline loops: CDR1 SNHLY, CDR2 FYNNEI. The ends were cut back, 3 bases at V and 4 bases at J, with 14 bases in the middle. In DNA form, the CDR3 reads TGTGCCAGCAGTGATGGGGCGCCGCAAGCAGATACGCAGTATTTT. This encodes CASSDGAPQADTQYF. The full variable domain, in which reference TRBV2 and TRBJ2-3 provide the parts outside the CDR3, is EPEVTQTPSHQVTQMGQEVILRCVPISNHLYFYWYRQILGQKVEFLVSFYNNEISEKSEIFDDQFSVERPDGSNFTLKIRSTKLEDSAMYFCASSDGAPQADTQYFGPGTRLTVL.

Remarks on this clone: One junction end does not reproduce the germline sequence, and a read error may be involved. This chain joins TRBV29-1 and TRBJ2-7, with 8 bases lining up with TRBD2. This CDR3 spans 16 amino acids. Germline CDR1 is SQVTM and CDR2 is ANQGSEA. The CDR3 DNA follows: TGCAGCGTTGAAGGAGACCGGGGGGGGAACCCCTACGAGCAGCACTTC. This codes for CSVEGDRGGNPYEQHF.

The rearrangement uses TRBV2 and TRBJ2-2; 10 nucleotides line up with TRBD1. This CDR3 comprises 15 residues. V was clipped by 5 bases and J by 7 bases; unmatched bases: 7. Germline lookup yields CDR1 SNHLY and CDR2 FYNNEI. Here the CDR3 DNA reads TGTGCCAGCAGTTCGGACAGGGGGTCGATCGGGGAGCTGTTTTTT. This translates into CASSSDRGSIGELFF.